This TCR beta chain emerged from a study of human T cells and chemical hapten exposure. One entry per CDR3 protein results from TCRdb running MiXCR on the RACE reads. The sample has 55,000 to 75,000 distinct CDR3 sequences, approximately 13% seen once. Documented time point: patch test 3, about 24 weeks after DPC sensitization. Treatment defined: therapeutic diphenylcyclopropenone sensitization with weekly scalp DPC. Sequences were derived from whole blood, sampled in connection with sensitization to the hapten diphenylcyclopropenone (DPC). The sequence was obtained from a man aged 25 to 40 with alopecia areata. Some clones in this sample may be carry-over from other donors' samples.

DNA for the CDR3: TGTGCCAGCAGCTTGGCATCAGGACCCTCGATCTCCTACAATGAGCAGTTCTTC. Protein: CASSLASGPSISYNEQFF. V gene TRBV5-5 combines with J gene TRBJ2-1; no firm D call. The CDR3 runs 18 residues. Germline CDR1 and CDR2: SGHKS and YYEKEE (reference sequence). V shed 0 bases and J shed 0 bases, with 16 bases lying between them.